The 14 T cell receptor beta chains listed next were all sequenced from one sample in a study of cytomegalovirus exposure and HLA in healthy donors. The data were produced by immunoSEQ multiplex PCR, yet TCRdb's version contains in-frame clones alone and is incomplete. Among about 340,000 clones listed, 75% to 90% were seen once. The source material was PBMCs. The receptors shown here come from a young woman in good health and CMV-seronegative.

The rearrangement uses TRBV7-2 and TRBJ2-7, with 13 positions matching TRBD2. The V segment lost 5 bases and the J segment 7 bases; nucleotides outside the gene matches: 8. Germline V CDR1 and CDR2: SGHTA, FQGNSA. The CDR3 is 15 amino acids. The CDR3 is CASSLGLAGVGEQYF. The CDR3 region has the DNA TGTGCCAGCAGCCTCGGACTAGCGGGAGTGGGGGAGCAGTACTTC.

The rearrangement links TRBV6-5 to TRBJ2-7; the match to TRBD2 covers 10 bases. The length of the CDR3 is 15 residues. With V trimmed by 6 bases and J by 0 bases, 5 bases remained unmatched. CDR1 MNHEY and CDR2 SVGAGI come from the germline V gene. CDR3 residues: CASSSSGSFSYEQYF. For the CDR3, the DNA is TGTGCCAGCAGCTCTAGCGGGAGCTTCTCCTACGAGCAGTACTTC.

The chain is built from TRBV28 and TRBJ2-7, with 9 bases lining up with TRBD2. The junction had 4 bases not matched to a gene; V was cut back by 4 bases and J by 0 bases. The CDR3 sequence is 15 residues long. In germline, CDR1 is MDHEN, CDR2 SYDVKM. CDR3 loop: CASSSPGLASYEQYF. The DNA for the CDR3 is TGTGCCAGCAGTTCGCCGGGACTAGCCTCCTACGAGCAGTACTTC.

This chain connects TRBV14 to TRBJ1-4; D call uncertain. Germline V lookup: CDR1 SGHDN, CDR2 FVKESK. The V end was cut by 1 base, the J end by 7 bases, with 10 bases between. This CDR3 has 14 residues. CDR3 bases: TGTGCCAGCAGCCAAGGAATCGGGAGTGAAAAACTGTTTTTT. Its translation: CASSQGIGSEKLFF.

The V gene is TRBV2, the J gene TRBJ2-5, with TRBD2 matching 7 bases. The germline CDR1 and CDR2 sequences are SNHLY and FYNNEI. This CDR3 spans 10 amino acids. The trim removed 10 bases at V and 7 bases at J, leaving 3 bases unmatched. The CDR3 nucleotides read TGTGCCATGGGGGAGGGGACCCAGTACTTC. Translating it yields CAMGEGTQYF.

This clone has just one count. The chain recombines TRBV28 with TRBJ2-3, with TRBD2 as a possible D gene (6 bases). Trimming shortened V by 8 bases and J by 3 bases, and 6 bases separated the two germline ends. Per the germline V gene, CDR1 is MDHEN and CDR2 is SYDVKM. CDR3 length equals 11 residues. DNA of the CDR3: TGTGCCAGCGGGGGGACAGATACGCAGTATTTT. As protein: CASGGTDTQYF.

This chain links TRBV6-5 with TRBJ1-5; TRBD1 is a possible D gene (6 bases). Per the germline V gene, CDR1 is MNHEY and CDR2 is SVGAGI. The CDR3 extends over 15 amino acids. Trimming shortened V by 8 bases and J by 2 bases, and 16 bases separated the two germline ends. CDR3 protein: CASSKGQTGNQPQHF. The CDR3 DNA follows: TGTGCCAGCTCAAAAGGACAGACTGGCAATCAGCCCCAGCATTTT.

The chain carries TRBV30 and TRBJ1-2; 8 nucleotides line up with TRBD1. The V gene end was trimmed by 3 bases and the J gene end by 2 bases; junction bases not matched to a gene: 5. The CDR3 spans 14 residues. In germline, CDR1 is GTSNPN, CDR2 SVGIG (reference sequence). CDR3 DNA sequence: TGTGCCTGGAGCTCCGACAGGGGCAACTATGGCTACACCTTC. As protein: CAWSSDRGNYGYTF.

This chain uses TRBV29-1 with TRBJ2-2; D is perhaps TRBD2 (6 bases). Germline loops: CDR1 SQVTM, CDR2 ANQGSEA. The length of the CDR3 is 13 residues. V was pared by 3 bases and J by 5 bases, with 10 bases between. For the CDR3, the DNA is TGCAGCGTTGACGGGGGTTGGACCGGGGAGCTGTTTTTT. Encoded protein: CSVDGGWTGELFF.

The DNA of the CDR3 is TGTGCCAGCAGCTTCCGACAGGGGTCCTACGAGCAGTACTTC. It yields the protein CASSFRQGSYEQYF. V is TRBV7-8 and J is TRBJ2-7, with 8 bases matching TRBD1. The CDR3 length is 14 residues. From germline, CDR1 is SGHVS and CDR2 FQNEAQ. Trimming at V came to 3 bases and at J to 1 base, leaving 2 bases not matched to a gene.

The V call is TRBV19, the J call TRBJ2-3, with D perhaps TRBD2 (6 bases). CDR1 LNHDA and CDR2 SQIVND come from the germline V gene (reference sequence). Trimming took 2 bases from V and 3 from J, leaving 15 bases between them. The CDR3 is 16 amino acids. The DNA of the CDR3 is TGTGCCAGTAGTATAAGTCGGGACTCTATAACAGATACGCAGTATTTT. Protein product: CASSISRDSITDTQYF. Full variable domain (outside the CDR3, taken from reference TRBV19 and TRBJ2-3): DGGITQSPKYLFRKEGQNVTLSCEQNLNHDAMYWYRQDPGQGLRLIYYSQIVNDFQKGDIAEGYSVSREKKESFPLTVTSAQKNPTAFYLCASSISRDSITDTQYFGPGTRLTVL.

DNA for the CDR3: TGTGCCAGCAGCGTTTCCGGACTAGCGGAACCCACAGATACGCAGTATTTT. Its translation is CASSVSGLAEPTDTQYF. The rearrangement joins TRBV9 to TRBJ2-3, with 10 bases aligning to TRBD2. Germline loops: CDR1 SGDLS, CDR2 YYNGEE. The J segment lost 2 bases and the V segment lost 2 bases, leaving 8 bases of the junction unmatched. The CDR3 has 17 residues.

This chain uses TRBV6-5 with TRBJ1-5, with D uncertain. Germline V CDR1 and CDR2: MNHEY, SVGAGI. The ends were cut back, 6 bases at V and 6 bases at J, with 9 bases in the middle. The CDR3 spans 12 residues. As DNA, the CDR3 is TGTGCCAGCAGGTCGGGTGGTCAGCCCCAGCATTTT. Translated: CASRSGGQPQHF.

The chain carries TRBV27 and TRBJ2-2; 10 bases fit TRBD1. V shed 6 bases and J 2 bases; nucleotides not matched to a gene: 0. In germline, CDR1 is MNHEY, CDR2 SMNVEV (reference sequence). This CDR3 region has 14 residues. CDR3 residues: CASRTGGNTGELFF. The CDR3 DNA reads TGTGCCAGCAGGACAGGGGGCAACACCGGGGAGCTGTTTTTT.